This T cell receptor (beta chain) was captured in a study of Graves' ophthalmopathy and Graves' hyperthyroidism. Transcripts of RNA were the source for amplifying TCR beta CDR3 regions. Scientists carried out first-round RT-PCR using HTBI primers and then a second-round multiplex PCR. TCRdb analysed the multiplex PCR reads with MiXCR anew, one entry per CDR3 protein. The profile shows 11,000 to 15,000 distinct CDR3 sequences, about 50% of them singletons. This clonotype was counted a few times. The CDR3 runs 13 residues. The V and J ends lost 7 bases and 0 bases respectively, with 7 bases between them. Per germline, CDR1 MNHNS and CDR2 SASEGT.

The chain uses TRBV6-1 and TRBJ1-5; D remains unclear. This clonotype was sampled from a woman under 40 with Graves' ophthalmopathy. Sequencing input: peripheral blood. The CDR3 sequence: CASTELSNQPQHF. The DNA of the CDR3 is TGTGCCAGCACCGAGCTTAGCAATCAGCCCCAGCATTTT.